The sequence of this T cell receptor beta chain was determined in a study of T cell repertoires in cytomegalovirus infection. Via MiXCR, TCRdb re-called the reads, giving one row per CDR3 protein. The sample has nearly 700,000 distinct CDR3 sequences; 30% to 35% are singletons. V was clipped by 6 bases and J by 3 bases; unmatched bases: 8. The length of the CDR3 is 14 residues. Study-level findings and limits: HLA-C-restricted, CMV-specific TCR beta clonotypes were dominant ex vivo. Summed frequency of shared TCR beta families picked out CMV carriers who also had the relevant HLA.

This clonotype was observed a few times. Its antigen is unidentified. The J gene is TRBJ2-7, the V gene TRBV12-3 or TRBV12-4; TRBD1 matches at 7 bases. The receptor was isolated from a human donor in good health (CMV status not recorded). Some clones in this sample may be carry-over from other donors' samples. Sample: cultured PBMCs, taken from culture after CMV antigen stimulation. The CDR3 here is CASRIGGSGYEQYF. CDR3 sequence (DNA): TGTGCCAGCAGAATAGGGGGCTCCGGCTACGAGCAGTACTTC.